One and the same sample provided the 25 T cell receptor beta chains below, sequenced in a study of T cells in Graves' hyperthyroidism and ophthalmopathy. Researchers took RNA transcripts and amplified the TCR beta CDR3 regions from them. The TCR CDR3 was amplified in a first-round RT-PCR using the HTBI primer set. Via MiXCR, TCRdb re-called the multiplex PCR reads, giving one row per CDR3 protein. The profile shows 600,000 to 900,000 distinct CDR3 sequences, 16% of them singletons. Specimen: blood. The receptors come from a man younger than 35 with Graves' hyperthyroidism.

A note on this clonotype: Possible read error: a much larger clone is one base away. The chain links TRBV2 to TRBJ2-2; D is possibly TRBD1 (6 bases). Germline CDR1 reads SNHLY; CDR2 reads FYNNEI. The CDR3 runs to 14 residues. The germline V and J ends were trimmed by 8 bases and 5 bases, with 15 bases remaining between them. CDR3 in amino acids: CASWAGTQTGELFF. The CDR3, as DNA: TGTGCCAGCTGGGCCGGGACACAAACCGGGGAGCTGTTTTTT.

As concerns this clonotype: Given a much more abundant clone one base away, this may be a read error. This chain connects TRBV28 to TRBJ1-2; a weak D match, TRBD1 (5 bases). This CDR3 spans 17 amino acids. Germline V gives CDR1 MDHEN, CDR2 SYDVKM. The CDR3 loop is CATLGEDSTTWYYDYTF. The CDR3, as DNA: TGTGCAACCCTAGGGGAGGACTCTACGACCTGGTACTATGACTACACCTTC.

This clonotype appeared a few times. J is TRBJ2-1 and V is TRBV24-1; TRBD1 agrees at 9 bases. J gave up 8 bases and V 4 bases, and 11 bases lay outside the gene matches. CDR1 and CDR2 (germline): KGHDR, SFDVKD. The CDR3 loop spans 16 amino acids. The DNA of the CDR3 is TGTGCCACCAGTGACCCCCCGGGACAGGGATTCGATGAGCAGTTCTTC. Translating it yields CATSDPPGQGFDEQFF.

J is TRBJ1-6 and V is TRBV18; tentatively, D is TRBD1 (5 bases). The V end was cut by 2 bases, the J end by 9 bases, with 14 bases between. The CDR3 is 15 amino acids. CDR1 and CDR2 from the germline V gene are KGHSH and LQKENI. The DNA for the CDR3 is TGTGCCAGCTCACCAAGTGGGCAGGGCGGTTCACCCCTCCACTTT. Translated, it gives CASSPSGQGGSPLHF.

This clonotype was counted between two and nine times. Being one base from a much bigger clone, this may be a read error. The V call is TRBV7-9, the J call TRBJ1-2; D remains unclear. V was trimmed by 5 bases and J by 6 bases, leaving 19 bases between them. CDR1 and CDR2 (germline): SEHNR, FQNEAQ (reference sequence). CDR3 length: 15 residues. The CDR3 DNA reads TGTGCCAGCAGCCCCAAAAACGCAAGGCAGGATGGCTACACCTTC. It codes for CASSPKNARQDGYTF.

This clonotype came up a few times. V gene TRBV18 combines with J gene TRBJ2-1; D may be TRBD1 or TRBD2 (6 bases each). V lost 0 bases and J 4 bases, leaving 13 bases between the germline ends. The CDR3 contains 16 residues. CDR1 is KGHSH and CDR2 is LQKENI in the germline V gene. The chain's CDR3 is CASSPPSGGFYNEQFF. CDR3 coding DNA: TGTGCCAGCTCACCACCATCCGGGGGCTTTTACAATGAGCAGTTCTTC.

This clonotype was counted a few times. The V gene is TRBV9, the J gene TRBJ2-1; TRBD2 agrees at 8 bases. The junction had 8 bases not matched to a gene; V was cut back by 3 bases and J by 0 bases. Germline CDR1 SGDLS, CDR2 YYNGEE. This CDR3 comprises 17 residues. CDR3 bases: TGTGCCAGCAGCGGCACTAGCGGTACTGACTCCTACAATGAGCAGTTCTTC. Protein sequence: CASSGTSGTDSYNEQFF.

The V and J genes are TRBV19 and TRBJ1-1; 12 positions agree with TRBD1. The CDR3 is 19 residues long. Germline V gene data show CDR1 as LNHDA and CDR2 as SQIVND (reference sequence). The J segment lost 1 base and the V segment lost 4 bases, leaving 13 bases of the junction unmatched. In DNA, the CDR3 is TGTGCCAGTAGTAAACCGGGACAGGGGGCGCCGGGATGGAACACTGAAGCTTTCTTT. It codes for CASSKPGQGAPGWNTEAFF.

J is TRBJ1-1 and V is TRBV14, with D unresolved. CDR3 length: 14 amino acids. V dropped 3 bases and J dropped 6 bases, with 14 bases sitting between them. The germline V gene has CDR1 SGHDN and CDR2 FVKESK. The CDR3 sequence: CASSHSSGVAEAFF. DNA of the CDR3: TGTGCCAGCAGCCATTCCAGTGGAGTCGCTGAAGCTTTCTTT.

This clonotype was detected many times. This chain joins TRBV7-9 and TRBJ1-1; TRBD1 agrees at 8 bases. This CDR3 contains 14 residues. V lost 1 base to trimming and J lost 5 bases; unmatched junction nucleotides: 3. The germline CDR1 and CDR2 sequences are SEHNR and FQNEAQ (reference sequence). CDR3 sequence reads: CASSLVQGATEAFF. The CDR3 DNA reads TGTGCCAGCAGCTTAGTCCAGGGGGCAACTGAAGCTTTCTTT.

A few counts support this clonotype. The chain has TRBV20-1 and TRBJ1-1; D gene unclear. Trimming left V 6 bases short and J 0 bases short, with 14 bases between. Germline-derived CDR1 and CDR2 are DFQATT and SNEGSKA (reference sequence). The length of the CDR3 is 14 residues. This chain's CDR3 is CSAPGVNMNTEAFF. The CDR3 region has the DNA TGCAGTGCCCCTGGGGTTAACATGAACACTGAAGCTTTCTTT.

Comments on this clonotype: At one of its ends the junction is not consistent with the germline gene, which may arise from a read error. The V gene is TRBV12-3 or TRBV12-4, the J gene TRBJ2-1; 10 bases map to TRBD1. This CDR3 comprises 16 residues. The CDR3 DNA sequence: TGTGCCAGCAGCATCCGGGACAGGGGCTCCTACAATGAGCAGTCCTTC. Encoded protein: CASSIRDRGSYNEQSF.

This clonotype has a handful of counts. The rearrangement links TRBV28 to TRBJ1-2; TRBD1 agrees at 7 bases. V was clipped by 5 bases and J by 9 bases; unmatched bases: 9. The CDR3 spans 13 residues. Germline CDR1 and CDR2: MDHEN and SYDVKM. The CDR3 bases are TGTGCCAGCAGTGCACAGGGGCCAGTGAGCTACACCTTC. Amino acids: CASSAQGPVSYTF.

Ten or more counts support this clonotype. The rearrangement joins TRBV30 to TRBJ2-5; D not certain. Germline values: CDR1 GTSNPN, CDR2 SVGIG (reference sequence). V was clipped by 1 base and J by 1 base, with 7 bases between them. The CDR3 totals 13 residues. The CDR3 is CAWSAGFQETQYF. In nucleotides, the CDR3 is TGTGCCTGGAGTGCCGGGTTCCAAGAGACCCAGTACTTC.

The sample holds many counts of this clonotype. This chain connects TRBV29-1 to TRBJ2-5; 8 nucleotides match TRBD2. The CDR3 loop spans 14 amino acids. V gave up 4 bases and J gave up 2 bases; unmatched junction bases: 6. Germline V CDR1 and CDR2: SQVTM, ANQGSEA. DNA of the CDR3: TGCAGCGTTGGTAGCGGGACATTTCAAGAGACCCAGTACTTC. This sequence encodes CSVGSGTFQETQYF.

This clonotype was found many times. The CDR3, as DNA: TGTGCCAGCAGCTCGGGAGGGGGTCAGCCCCAGCATTTT. Its translation: CASSSGGGQPQHF. The rearrangement links TRBV7-8 to TRBJ1-5, with TRBD1 as a possible D gene (6 bases). The ends were cut back, 4 bases at V and 6 bases at J, with 10 bases in the middle. This CDR3 has 13 amino acids. Per germline, CDR1 SGHVS and CDR2 FQNEAQ.

To note about this clonotype: A much larger clone lies a single base off, so this may be a read error. The chain joins TRBV30 to TRBJ2-1; no reliable D call. The germline V and J ends were trimmed by 0 bases and 5 bases, with 2 bases remaining between them. The germline V gene has CDR1 GTSNPN and CDR2 SVGIG (reference sequence). The length of the CDR3 is 11 residues. The CDR3 sequence is CAWSVNNEQFF. The CDR3 nucleotides are TGTGCCTGGAGTGTAAACAATGAGCAGTTCTTC.

There are many counts of this clonotype. This chain links TRBV27 with TRBJ1-1; TRBD1 aligns across 7 bases. Germline V gene data show CDR1 as MNHEY and CDR2 as SMNVEV (reference sequence). The junction had 5 bases not matched to a gene; V was cut back by 6 bases and J by 1 base. The CDR3 consists of 14 residues. CDR3 region: CASSWTGWNTEAFF. CDR3 sequence (DNA): TGTGCCAGCAGCTGGACAGGATGGAACACTGAAGCTTTCTTT.

This clonotype was found a few times. This chain joins TRBV6-5 and TRBJ1-2, with a tentative D call TRBD1 (5 bases). Trimming took off 0 bases at V and 6 bases at J, with 8 bases between the two ends. The CDR3 contains 13 residues. CDR1 is MNHEY and CDR2 is SVGAGI in the germline V gene. CDR3 sequence (DNA): TGTGCCAGCAGTTACTCCAGGGAGGATGGCTACACCTTC. Residues: CASSYSREDGYTF.

This clonotype has more than one count but fewer than ten. The chain joins TRBV6-1 to TRBJ2-7; TRBD2 matches 7 bases. The V and J ends lost 11 bases and 0 bases, in that order; junction bases with no gene match: 10. The CDR3 has 14 residues. Germline V gives CDR1 MNHNS, CDR2 SASEGT. The DNA of the CDR3 is TGTGCCTCGCTCCGGGGGAGGGGCTCCTACGAGCAGTACTTC. As protein: CASLRGRGSYEQYF.

This clonotype was recorded a few times. The rearrangement links TRBV10-3 to TRBJ2-3; 7 bases fit TRBD1. The CDR3 runs 15 residues. Germline-derived CDR1 and CDR2 are ENHRY and SYGVKD. With 5 bases clipped from V and 4 bases from J, the junction kept 9 bases outside the gene matches. CDR3 in amino acids: CAISTGADDADTQYF. CDR3 bases: TGTGCCATCAGTACAGGGGCGGATGATGCAGATACGCAGTATTTT.

Many counts were recorded for this clonotype. This chain uses TRBV28 with TRBJ1-1, with TRBD1 as a possible D gene (5 bases). The CDR3 consists of 14 residues. Germline V CDR1 and CDR2: MDHEN, SYDVKM. V was pared by 2 bases and J by 6 bases, with 13 bases between. For the CDR3, the DNA is TGTGCCAGCAGTTTAAGGGGCAGGGTGGCTGAAGCTTTCTTT. Translated, it gives CASSLRGRVAEAFF.

The table lists this clonotype with a few counts. The V gene is TRBV12-3 or TRBV12-4, the J gene TRBJ2-7, with 7 positions matching TRBD1. The V and J ends lost 1 base and 3 bases, in that order; junction bases with no gene match: 3. The CDR3 loop spans 14 amino acids. The CDR3 here is CASSLEGQVYEQYF. The CDR3 DNA reads TGTGCCAGCAGTTTAGAAGGACAGGTCTACGAGCAGTACTTC.

This clonotype was counted a few times. The chain employs TRBV28 and TRBJ2-5; D possibly uses TRBD1 or TRBD2 (5 bases each). V lost 6 bases to trimming and J lost 5 bases, with 16 bases between them. Germline lookup yields CDR1 MDHEN and CDR2 SYDVKM. The CDR3 sequence is 14 residues long. This CDR3 is CASSYRGWRETQYF. The CDR3 coding sequence is TGTGCCAGCAGCTACCGGGGCTGGCGGGAGACCCAGTACTTC. Complete variable domain (other parts from reference TRBV28 and TRBJ2-5): DVKVTQSSRYLVKRTGEKVFLECVQDMDHENMFWYRQDPGLGLRLIYFSYDVKMKEKGDIPEGYSVSREKKERFSLILESASTNQTSMYLCASSYRGWRETQYFGPGTRLLVL.

This clonotype showed up just a few times. The V gene is TRBV9, the J gene TRBJ2-3; D gene uncertain. Trimming pared 4 bases from V and 0 bases from J, leaving 12 bases between. The CDR3 is 15 residues long. CDR1 SGDLS and CDR2 YYNGEE come from the germline V gene. As DNA, the CDR3 is TGTGCCAGCAGCTTACAGTCGACTAGCACAGATACGCAGTATTTT. Protein sequence: CASSLQSTSTDTQYF.